This T cell receptor beta chain is drawn from a study of cytomegalovirus exposure and HLA in healthy donors. Overall study context: The Caucasian-associated ancestry cluster contained 81% of the approximately 400 genotyped donors.

All donors participated as healthy donors of bone marrow. PCR used 60 Vbeta primers and 13 Jbeta primers. TCRdb's table, derived via immunoSEQ multiplex PCR, lists solely in-frame clones and lacks some. The table lists approximately 170,000 clones, 70% of them singletons. The source is a man aged 18 to 35 in good health and CMV-seropositive. Source material: PBMCs.

CDR3 sequence: CASSPRTTNEKLFF. CDR3 nucleotide sequence: TGTGCCAGCAGCCCCAGAACAACTAATGAAAAACTGTTTTTT. The genes are TRBV7-8 and TRBJ1-4, with no clear D. CDR1 SGHVS and CDR2 FQNEAQ come from the germline V gene. V lost 5 bases, J lost 0 bases, and 7 bases lay in between. CDR3 size: 14 residues.